These 15 T cell receptor beta chains were sequenced from one sample in a study of T cells in localized non-small cell lung cancer. Sequenced by immunoSEQ multiplex PCR; TCRdb stores in-frame clones only, minus some. The data contain 20,000 to 30,000 clones, roughly nine tenths of them singletons. The source was peripheral blood, collected before any cancer treatment. The source of these receptors is a man aged 40 to 75 with stage III squamous cell lung carcinoma.

The V gene is TRBV7-8, the J gene TRBJ2-7; 8 bases line up with TRBD1. Germline CDR1 SGHVS, CDR2 FQNEAQ. The J segment lost 9 bases and the V segment lost 5 bases, leaving 6 bases of the junction unmatched. The CDR3 has 12 residues. CDR3 DNA sequence: TGTGCCAGCAGCACCGGACAGGGCCGGCAGTACTTC. This sequence encodes CASSTGQGRQYF.

The chain has TRBV4-3 and TRBJ1-3; TRBD1 might be the D (5 bases). CDR3 length: 16 amino acids. The V gene lost 0 bases and the J gene lost 1 base, with 10 bases spanning the gap. Germline V gene sequence: CDR1 LGHNA, CDR2 YSLEER. CDR3 DNA: TGCGCCAGCAGCCAAGATCCGGCAGGGTCTGGAAACACCATATATTTT. This sequence encodes CASSQDPAGSGNTIYF.

This sequence joins TRBV28 and TRBJ1-5, with no clear D. Germline lookup yields CDR1 MDHEN and CDR2 SYDVKM. Trimming removed 2 bases at V and 7 bases at J, with 12 bases between. The CDR3 is made up of 14 amino acids. This CDR3 reads CASSLLRTQQPQHF. The CDR3 DNA sequence: TGTGCCAGCAGTTTACTCCGTACACAGCAGCCCCAGCATTTT.

The chain joins TRBV28 to TRBJ2-7; D is possibly TRBD2 (5 bases). V lost 5 bases, J lost 2 bases, and 10 bases lay in between. This CDR3 region has 13 residues. Germline CDR1 reads MDHEN; CDR2 reads SYDVKM. The CDR3 bases are TGTGCCAGCAGTCCTGGAGGACCCTACGAGCAGTACTTC. It is translated as CASSPGGPYEQYF. The full variable domain, completed using reference TRBV28 and TRBJ2-7, is DVKVTQSSRYLVKRTGEKVFLECVQDMDHENMFWYRQDPGLGLRLIYFSYDVKMKEKGDIPEGYSVSREKKERFSLILESASTNQTSMYLCASSPGGPYEQYFGPGTRLTVT.

The chain joins TRBV5-4 to TRBJ2-7; no firm D call. The CDR3 loop spans 15 amino acids. Germline V gene lookup returns CDR1 SGHNT and CDR2 YYREEE (reference sequence). Trimming stripped 3 bases from V and 1 base from J, with 14 bases between. The DNA of the CDR3 is TGTGCCAGCAGCTGGCCCGCTTCCTCTTCCTACGAGCAGTACTTC. Protein product: CASSWPASSSYEQYF. Full variable domain (remainder filled in from reference TRBV5-4 and TRBJ2-7): ETGVTQSPTHLIKTRGQQVTLRCSSQSGHNTVSWYQQALGQGPQFIFQYYREEENGRGNFPPRFSGLQFPNYSSELNVNALELDDSALYLCASSWPASSSYEQYFGPGTRLTVT.

The rearrangement uses TRBV7-2 and TRBJ2-7, with 8 bases lining up with TRBD2. V was pared by 5 bases and J by 2 bases, with 5 bases of the junction left unmatched. In germline, CDR1 is SGHTA, CDR2 FQGNSA. The CDR3 loop spans 14 amino acids. CDR3 in DNA: TGTGCCAGCAGCAACACGGGAGGGACCTACGAGCAGTACTTC. It specifies CASSNTGGTYEQYF.

The chain carries TRBV2 and TRBJ2-5, with D perhaps TRBD2 (6 bases). This CDR3 is 13 amino acids long. Germline CDR1 reads SNHLY; CDR2 reads FYNNEI. Trimming stripped 7 bases from V and 5 bases from J, with 14 bases between. The CDR3 sequence: CASTTWGVETQYF. The CDR3 coding sequence is TGTGCCAGCACCACGTGGGGGGTCGAGACCCAGTACTTC. Based on the CDR3 plus reference TRBV2 and TRBJ2-5, the full variable domain is EPEVTQTPSHQVTQMGQEVILRCVPISNHLYFYWYRQILGQKVEFLVSFYNNEISEKSEIFDDQFSVERPDGSNFTLKIRSTKLEDSAMYFCASTTWGVETQYFGPGTRLLVL.

The chain recombines TRBV9 with TRBJ1-4; 11 nucleotides align to TRBD1. The CDR3 runs 15 residues. The germline gives CDR1 SGDLS, CDR2 YYNGEE. Trimming at V came to 1 base and at J to 8 bases, leaving 4 bases not matched to a gene. The CDR3 nucleotides are TGTGCCAGCAGCGTAAGGACAGGGGGCAGGGAAAAACTGTTTTTT. This encodes CASSVRTGGREKLFF.

This chain connects TRBV2 to TRBJ1-2; no clear D gene. Germline CDR1 SNHLY, CDR2 FYNNEI. Trimming cost V 3 bases and J 4 bases, with 6 bases left between them. This CDR3 is 12 amino acids long. The CDR3 DNA reads as TGTGCCAGCAGTGATAACAGCTATGGCTACACCTTC. Translated, it gives CASSDNSYGYTF. The variable domain in full, with the rest retrieved from reference TRBV2 and TRBJ1-2, is EPEVTQTPSHQVTQMGQEVILRCVPISNHLYFYWYRQILGQKVEFLVSFYNNEISEKSEIFDDQFSVERPDGSNFTLKIRSTKLEDSAMYFCASSDNSYGYTFGSGTRLTVV.

This clone was observed once. The genes are TRBV12-5 and TRBJ1-2; TRBD1 aligns across 11 bases. The J segment lost 2 bases and the V segment lost 3 bases, leaving 5 bases of the junction unmatched. Germline V gives CDR1 LGHNT, CDR2 FRNRAP. This CDR3 comprises 16 residues. The CDR3 protein is CASGFNGDRGNYGYTF. For the CDR3, the DNA is TGTGCTAGTGGTTTTAACGGGGACAGGGGGAACTATGGCTACACCTTC.

V gene TRBV5-1 combines with J gene TRBJ2-1; 10 bases line up with TRBD2. The germline gives CDR1 SGHRS, CDR2 YFSETQ. This CDR3 has 11 amino acids. V gave up 4 bases and J gave up 14 bases; unmatched junction bases: 3. In DNA, the CDR3 is TGCGCCAGCAGCCTGGGGACTAGCGAGTTCTTC. Encoded protein: CASSLGTSEFF.

The chain is built from TRBV9 and TRBJ1-1; no clear D gene. Germline V gene data show CDR1 as SGDLS and CDR2 as YYNGEE. This CDR3 spans 12 amino acids. V was trimmed by 7 bases and J by 2 bases, leaving 9 bases between them. The CDR3 region has the DNA TGTGCCAGCGGACGGAAAAACACTGAAGCTTTCTTT. This translates into CASGRKNTEAFF.

CDR3 amino acids: CASTPQGGANNEQFF. CDR3 in DNA: TGTGCCAGCACCCCCCAGGGGGGGGCAAACAATGAGCAGTTCTTC. The rearrangement uses TRBV6-5 and TRBJ2-1; D could derive from TRBD1 or TRBD2 (7 bases each). V shed 7 bases and J shed 5 bases, with 18 bases lying between them. CDR3 size: 15 residues. Germline V gives CDR1 MNHEY, CDR2 SVGAGI.

V usage is TRBV19 and J usage is TRBJ1-1, with no clear D. With 7 bases removed from V and 4 bases from J, the gap between germline ends came to 13 bases. The germline V gene encodes CDR1 LNHDA and CDR2 SQIVND (reference sequence). The CDR3 spans 13 residues. The CDR3 sequence: CASIHPLGTEAFF. The DNA of the CDR3 is TGTGCCAGTATCCATCCCTTGGGCACTGAAGCTTTCTTT.

The chain couples TRBV5-6 to TRBJ2-1; 7 positions agree with TRBD1. The V gene's germline CDR1 is SGHDT and CDR2 YYEEEE. The junction had 8 bases not matched to a gene; V was cut back by 6 bases and J by 2 bases. This CDR3 region has 15 residues. CDR3 sequence: CASKSGTEPYNEQFF. The DNA for the CDR3 is TGTGCCAGCAAATCCGGGACAGAGCCCTACAATGAGCAGTTCTTC.